This is a list of T cell receptor beta chains from one sample in a study of cytomegalovirus exposure and HLA in healthy donors. The table came from immunoSEQ multiplex PCR; TCRdb's copy has only in-frame clones and leaves some out. Seen in this sample are 150,000 to 200,000 clones; the ten most common clones hold roughly 0.7%. The sequencing input was PBMCs. Source of these receptors: a boy aged 5-17 years in good health and CMV-seronegative. CDR3s include the opening cysteine and the closing phenylalanine or tryptophan. D genes are given only for firm matches.

D	J	V	DNA	CDR3
TRBD1	TRBJ1-4	TRBV5-1	TGCGCCAGCAGCCCATGGACAGGAGGGACAACTAATGAAAAACTGTTTTTT	CASSPWTGGTTNEKLFF
-	TRBJ1-2	TRBV10-3	TGTGCCATCAGTGAGTCCAGGAACTATGGCTACACCTTC	CAISESRNYGYTF
-	TRBJ2-3	TRBV15	TGTGCCACCAGCACTACGGTCAGGGTCGCAGATACGCAGTATTTT	CATSTTVRVADTQYF
TRBD1	TRBJ2-7	TRBV4-1	TGCGCCAGCAGTTTCTCGACCGGGACAGGGCCCTCCTACGAGCAGTACTTC	CASSFSTGTGPSYEQYF
TRBD1	TRBJ2-1	TRBV28	TGTGCCTGCGGGACAGGGGGGCATGAGCAGTTCTTC	CACGTGGHEQFF
-	TRBJ2-7	TRBV7-6	TGTGCCAGCAGCCCTACTACGTCCTACGAGCAGTACTTC	CASSPTTSYEQYF
TRBD1	TRBJ1-4	TRBV18	TGTGCCAGCTCTCCACAGGGGAATGAAAAACTGTTTTTT	CASSPQGNEKLFF
-	TRBJ2-7	TRBV23-1	TGCGCCAGCAGCCCGGCCGGGGGGCCCTACGAGCAGTACTTC	CASSPAGGPYEQYF
TRBD1	TRBJ1-5	TRBV18	TGTGCCAGCTCACCTGGGACAGGGGATCAGCCCCAGCATTTT	CASSPGTGDQPQHF
TRBD1	TRBJ2-2	TRBV7-9	TGTGCCAGCAGCTCCCTCGATGGGACAGGGCTCACCGGGGAGCTGTTTTTT	CASSSLDGTGLTGELFF
-	TRBJ1-4	TRBV28	TGTGCCAGCAGTTTAGCGACTAATGAAAAACTGTTTTTT	CASSLATNEKLFF
-	TRBJ1-5	TRBV10-1	TGCGCCAGCGGACAGTCGAATCAGCCCCAGCATTTT	CASGQSNQPQHF
-	TRBJ2-3	TRBV7-8	TGTGCCAGCAGCATCGGGACTTCGTGGGATACGCAGTATTTT	CASSIGTSWDTQYF
-	TRBJ2-2	TRBV19	TGTGCCAGTAACCTCAGAGACTTTGACACCGGGGAGCTGTTTTTT	CASNLRDFDTGELFF
-	TRBJ1-3	TRBV7-2	TGTGCCAGCAGCAGAATACAGGGTAGCGTCGCTGGAAACACCATATATTTT	CASSRIQGSVAGNTIYF
TRBD1	TRBJ1-5	TRBV4-1	TGCGCCAGCAGCCGGGACAGGGAAGTGTGGCAGCCCCAGCATTTT	CASSRDREVWQPQHF
-	TRBJ1-1	TRBV7-8	TGTGCCAGCAGCCTACGGTTAATCGCGAACACTGAAGCTTTCTTT	CASSLRLIANTEAFF
TRBD1	TRBJ1-1	TRBV2	TGTGCCAGCAGTGACTCGACAGGGAGGACTGAAGCTTTCTTT	CASSDSTGRTEAFF
-	TRBJ2-7	TRBV2	TGTGCCAGCAGTGAAAGCCCAGGAACCTACGAGCAGTACTTC	CASSESPGTYEQYF
TRBD2	TRBJ2-2	TRBV4-1	TGCGCCAGCAACCATCCGGCCAGCGGGGGGGCCCACGGGGAGCTGTTTTTT	CASNHPASGGAHGELFF
-	TRBJ1-1	TRBV7-9	TGTGCCAGCAGCTTGTTTCCAGGAATGAACACTGAAGCTTTCTTT	CASSLFPGMNTEAFF
-	TRBJ1-1	TRBV9	TGTGCCAGCAGCTTACGAGCTAGGGGGGAAGCTTTCTTT	CASSLRARGEAFF
-	TRBJ2-3	TRBV5-1	TGCGCCAGCAGCCAAGGACTTCAATCGGTCACAGATACGCAGTATTTT	CASSQGLQSVTDTQYF
TRBD1	TRBJ1-2	TRBV28	TGTGCCATTCCTGTGGACAGGGGTCGACGGGACTATGGCTACACCTTC	CAIPVDRGRRDYGYTF
-	TRBJ1-3	TRBV27	TGTGCCAGCAGTTTATCGAGCTCTGGAAACACCATATATTTT	CASSLSSSGNTIYF
-	TRBJ1-1	TRBV6-5	TGTGCCAGCAGACAAGACAGTGCGAACACTGAAGCTTTCTTT	CASRQDSANTEAFF
TRBD1	TRBJ1-4	TRBV15	TGTGCCACCAGCACCATAGGACAGGCCGTAAAATTT	CATSTIGQAVKF
TRBD2	TRBJ2-1	TRBV2	TGTGCCAGCAGTGGCGGGGGGGCCTTGGATGAGCAGTTCTTC	CASSGGGALDEQFF
TRBD1	TRBJ1-3	TRBV5-1	TGCGCCAGCAGCATAGGGGACAGGGACGGAAACACCATATATTTT	CASSIGDRDGNTIYF
TRBD1	TRBJ1-4	TRBV6-1	TGTGCCAGCAGGAGGACACCGGGACAGGAAAAACTGTTTTTT	CASRRTPGQEKLFF
-	TRBJ1-2	TRBV9	TGTGCCAGCAGCACCCCCGGGAGAGTCGAGGGCTACACCTTC	CASSTPGRVEGYTF
-	TRBJ1-1	TRBV19	TGTGCCAGTAGCTGGGGCCCGAACACTGAAGCTTTCTTT	CASSWGPNTEAFF
TRBD1	TRBJ2-4	TRBV7-8	TGTGCCAGCAGCTTAGGTCAGGGGGAAAATTGGGCCAAAAACATTCAGTACTTC	CASSLGQGENWAKNIQYF
-	TRBJ1-2	TRBV5-1	TGCGCCAGCAGCTTAAGCCTGTCGGGTGGCTACACCTTC	CASSLSLSGGYTF
-	TRBJ2-3	TRBV2	TGTGCCAGCATACGGGAGGGGGCGCGAGATACGCAGTATTTT	CASIREGARDTQYF
-	TRBJ2-2	TRBV5-6	TGTGCCAGCAGGGGCGGTAAAGGGGCCACCGGGGAGCTGTTTTTT	CASRGGKGATGELFF
-	TRBJ1-1	TRBV6-5	TGTGCCAGCAGCCTCGGGGGGGGGAACACTGAAGCTTTCTTT	CASSLGGGNTEAFF
TRBD2	TRBJ2-1	TRBV5-4	TGTGCCAGCAGCTTGGCCGGGGGAGGGAATGAGCAGTTCTTC	CASSLAGGGNEQFF
TRBD1	TRBJ2-2	TRBV7-6	TGTGCCAGCAGCTTAGGACAGGGGGCGGACGGGGAGCTGTTTTTT	CASSLGQGADGELFF
TRBD1	TRBJ1-3	TRBV7-2	TGTGCCAGCAGAATGGACAGGGGGCCTGGAAACACCATATATTTT	CASRMDRGPGNTIYF
TRBD2	TRBJ2-3	TRBV5-5	TGTGCCAGCAGCTTGGCCCCGTTCGGGGGGGCCGGCACAGATACGCAGTATTTT	CASSLAPFGGAGTDTQYF
TRBD2	TRBJ2-3	TRBV5-1	TGCGCCAGCAGCCCCGGACTAGCGGGGGGGGCAGATACGCAGTATTTT	CASSPGLAGGADTQYF
TRBD1	TRBJ2-6	TRBV5-6	TGTGCCAGCAGCAGAGGGACAGGCCTCTCTGGGGCCAACGTCCTGACTTTC	CASSRGTGLSGANVLTF
TRBD1	TRBJ2-1	TRBV5-4	TGTGCCAGCAGCTCCGGGACAGGGGGTAATGAGCAGTTCTTC	CASSSGTGGNEQFF
TRBD2	TRBJ2-5	TRBV4-2	TGTGCCAGCAGCCAAGGGACTAGCGGGGGGACGGAAGAGACCCAGTACTTC	CASSQGTSGGTEETQYF